The T cell receptor (beta chain) under discussion was sequenced for a study of cytomegalovirus exposure and HLA in healthy donors. The table came from immunoSEQ multiplex PCR; TCRdb's copy has only in-frame clones and leaves some out. Altogether 120,000 or so clones are present, nearly 90% being singletons, with the ten largest covering about 1.1%. Germline lookup yields CDR1 LNHNV and CDR2 YYDKDF (reference sequence). V shed 0 bases, J shed 0 bases, and the junction held 6 bases outside the gene matches. CDR3 size: 18 residues. The clonotype was recovered from a woman aged 18-29 years in good health and CMV-seronegative. This chain links TRBV15 with TRBJ1-5; 9 bases align to TRBD1. What was sequenced was PBMCs. In DNA form, the CDR3 reads TGTGCCACCAGCAGAGACAGACAGGGGGACTATAGCAATCAGCCCCAGCATTTT. Amino acids: CATSRDRQGDYSNQPQHF.